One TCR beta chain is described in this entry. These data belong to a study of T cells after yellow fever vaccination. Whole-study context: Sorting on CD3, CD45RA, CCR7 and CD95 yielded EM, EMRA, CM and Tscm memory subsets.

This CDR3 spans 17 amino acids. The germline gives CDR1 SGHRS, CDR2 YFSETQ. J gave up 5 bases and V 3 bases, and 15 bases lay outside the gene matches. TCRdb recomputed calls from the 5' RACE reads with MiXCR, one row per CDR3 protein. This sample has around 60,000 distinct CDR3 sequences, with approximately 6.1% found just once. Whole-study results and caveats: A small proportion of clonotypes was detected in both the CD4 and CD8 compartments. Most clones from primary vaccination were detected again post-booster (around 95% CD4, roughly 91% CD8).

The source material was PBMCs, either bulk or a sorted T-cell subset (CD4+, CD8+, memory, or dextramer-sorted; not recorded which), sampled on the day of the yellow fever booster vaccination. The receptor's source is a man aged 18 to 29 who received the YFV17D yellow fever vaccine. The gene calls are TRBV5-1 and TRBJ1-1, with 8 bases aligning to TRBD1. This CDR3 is CASSWASRGLDWTEAFF. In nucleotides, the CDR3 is TGCGCCAGCAGCTGGGCCAGCAGGGGGCTCGACTGGACTGAAGCTTTCTTT.